Listed below are T cell receptor beta chains from one sample, sequenced in a study of identifying expanded T cells in peripheral blood. Assay: immunoSEQ multiplex PCR; the TCRdb copy retains only in-frame clones and omits some. Altogether 70,000 to 95,000 clones are present, about 90% being singletons, with the ten largest covering less than 9.5%. Material: blood. These receptors were taken from a person aged 18 to 70 in good health. The CDR3 runs from the conserved cysteine through the conserved F or W. Fields, in order: J gene, clone size, V gene, D gene, CDR3 DNA, CDR3 protein. A D gene is named only where the DNA matches it firmly. Where a row states a size, it is once, few, many or the class of an expanded clone; other rows omit it.

TRBJ1-2,NA,TRBV14,TRBD1,TGTGCCAGCAGCCAAGAGACAGGGGGTAATGGCTACACCTTC,CASSQETGGNGYTF
TRBJ1-5,NA,TRBV23-1,TRBD1,TGCGCCAGCAGTCAATCTGCTCCAATTGGGACAGGGGTCAGGGGTGGCAATCAGCCCCAGCATTTT,CASSQSAPIGTGVRGGNQPQHF
TRBJ2-1,NA,TRBV27,NA,TGTGCCAGCATCAAATCCCCTAGGCTAGTAGACAATGAGCAGTTCTTC,CASIKSPRLVDNEQFF
TRBJ2-3,NA,TRBV11-1,TRBD2,TGTGCCAGCAGCTCGAACGGGAGGGGCACAGATACGCAGTATTTT,CASSSNGRGTDTQYF
TRBJ2-2,once,TRBV19,TRBD2,TGTGCCAGTAGAGCTCGCCCGGGACTAGCGGCTAACACCGGGGAGCTGTTTTTT,CASRARPGLAANTGELFF
TRBJ1-1,NA,TRBV2,NA,TGTGCCAGCCGCATTAGGGGGACGAGAAACACTGAAGCTTTCTTT,CASRIRGTRNTEAFF
TRBJ2-7,NA,TRBV18,NA,TGTGCCAGCTCACCCTGGGCGGCGGGTAGCTCCTACGAGCAGTACTTC,CASSPWAAGSSYEQYF
TRBJ2-1,NA,TRBV7-9,TRBD2,TGTGCCAGCAGCTTAGCCGGGACTAGCGGGGCCTACAATGAGCAGTTCTTC,CASSLAGTSGAYNEQFF
TRBJ1-2,NA,TRBV9,NA,TGTGCCAGCAGCGTAGGGTCGGCGGGACCGATCCGTTATGGCTACACCTTC,CASSVGSAGPIRYGYTF
TRBJ2-2,NA,TRBV5-1,TRBD1,TGCGCCAGCAGCTCGGGACAGGTAGTCGCCGGGGAGCTGTTTTTT,CASSSGQVVAGELFF
TRBJ2-7,NA,TRBV14,NA,TGTGCCAGCAGCCAAGGTCGCGGAATATCCTACGAGCAGTACTTC,CASSQGRGISYEQYF
TRBJ1-4,once,TRBV4-1,TRBD1,TGCGCCAGCAGCCAACCGGGACAGGTTAATGAAAAACTGTTTTTT,CASSQPGQVNEKLFF
TRBJ2-7,NA,TRBV15,TRBD1,TGTGCCACCAGCAGGTCAGAGACAGGGAGATACAACGAGCAGTACTTC,CATSRSETGRYNEQYF
TRBJ2-5,NA,TRBV7-2,TRBD2,TGTGCCAGCAGCTTAGGGGTTAGCGGGCGTTCGGAGACCCAGTACTTC,CASSLGVSGRSETQYF
TRBJ1-1,once,TRBV7-9,NA,TGTGCCAGCATCCCAATAGGGGGGCGCGGATACGACACTGAAGCTTTCTTT,CASIPIGGRGYDTEAFF
TRBJ2-7,NA,TRBV28,TRBD1,TGTGCCAGCAGTTTAGCAGGGGGTACCTACGAGCAGTACTTC,CASSLAGGTYEQYF
TRBJ1-5,few,TRBV19,TRBD1,TGTGCCAGTAGTATATGGTTCGGACAGGATTCCAATCAGCCCCAGCATTTT,CASSIWFGQDSNQPQHF
TRBJ2-2,NA,TRBV7-3,TRBD1,TGTGCCAGCAGCTTACAACGCGGGGGACAGGGCGGCACCGGGGAGCTGTTTTTT,CASSLQRGGQGGTGELFF
TRBJ1-2,NA,TRBV7-9,NA,TGTGCCAGCAGCTTAGACAGGGACTATGGCTACACCTTC,CASSLDRDYGYTF
TRBJ2-7,once,TRBV11-1,NA,TGTGCCAGCAGCCCCGGCACTCCCCTCTCCTACGAGCAGTACTTC,CASSPGTPLSYEQYF
TRBJ1-1,NA,TRBV21-1,NA,TGTGCCAGCCGAAAGACCAACAGGGGCGTTAACACTGAAGCTTTCTTT,CASRKTNRGVNTEAFF
TRBJ1-1,NA,TRBV18,NA,TGTGCCAGCTCACCCGGGCCATGGGCGGGCATGAACACTGAAGCTTTCTTT,CASSPGPWAGMNTEAFF
TRBJ1-2,once,TRBV19,NA,TGTGCCAGTAGTATGGGGGGGGCACGGACCAACTATGGCTACACCTTC,CASSMGGARTNYGYTF
TRBJ2-2,NA,TRBV11-3,NA,TGTGCCAGCAGCCTCATGGGGAGAGGGGGGAACACCGGGGAGCTGTTTTTT,CASSLMGRGGNTGELFF
TRBJ1-6,NA,TRBV30,NA,TGTGCCTGGAGTACCTCGGGGGGGAATAATTCACCCCTCCACTTT,CAWSTSGGNNSPLHF
TRBJ1-1,NA,TRBV7-9,TRBD1,TGTGCCAGCAGTTGGCGACAGGGGAACACTGAAGCTTTCTTT,CASSWRQGNTEAFF
TRBJ2-4,NA,TRBV13,NA,TGTGCCAGCAGCTTACCCAGGGAGGACAAAAACATTCAGTACTTC,CASSLPREDKNIQYF
TRBJ1-1,NA,TRBV5-6,TRBD1,TGTGCCAGCAGGACAGGGGACGTTGAAGCTTTCTTT,CASRTGDVEAFF
TRBJ2-2,NA,TRBV4-1,TRBD1,TGCGCCAGCAGCCAAGATGCTCGGCGACAGGGGGCAGGGGAGCTGTTTTTT,CASSQDARRQGAGELFF
TRBJ1-4,NA,TRBV13,NA,TGTGCCAGCAGCTTAGACCGGGGGGAAAATGAAAAACTGTTTTTT,CASSLDRGENEKLFF
TRBJ1-2,NA,TRBV9,TRBD1,TGTGCCAGCAGCGAAGACAGGGTTGGCTACACCTTC,CASSEDRVGYTF
TRBJ2-1,NA,TRBV7-9,TRBD1,TGTGCCAGCAGCTTGGGACAGGGACTATACAATGAGCAGTTCTTC,CASSLGQGLYNEQFF
TRBJ1-1,NA,TRBV18,NA,TGTGCCAGCTCTTCCCAGGGGAACACTGAAGCTTTCTTT,CASSSQGNTEAFF
TRBJ1-1,NA,TRBV11-3,NA,TGTGCCAGCAGCCCACAGGGTACTGAAGCTTTCTTT,CASSPQGTEAFF
TRBJ1-2,once,TRBV5-6,TRBD1,TGTGCCAGCAGCTCCGACAGGGGCTTATGGTCCTATGGCTACACCTTC,CASSSDRGLWSYGYTF
TRBJ1-3,NA,TRBV5-1,NA,TGCGCCAGCAGCTTAAGCTTCCGTGAGGGGGTCGACACCATATATTTT,CASSLSFREGVDTIYF
TRBJ1-4,NA,TRBV7-9,TRBD1,TGTGCCAGCAGCCCCGGACAGGGAAATGAAAAACTGTTTTTT,CASSPGQGNEKLFF
TRBJ2-1,NA,TRBV21-1,NA,TGTGCCAGCAGCAAAGATGGTTGCGGGAGCTCCTACAATGAGCAGTTCTTC,CASSKDGCGSSYNEQFF
TRBJ2-5,NA,TRBV7-2,TRBD2,TGTGCCAGCAGCCCCCTAGCGGGGGGTTTACAAGAGACCCAGTACTTC,CASSPLAGGLQETQYF
TRBJ1-2,NA,TRBV29-1,NA,TGCAGCGTTAAGAGATCTAGCACTAACTATGGCTACACCTTC,CSVKRSSTNYGYTF
TRBJ1-3,NA,TRBV4-3,NA,TGCGCCAGCAGCCAAGCACAGTACACCCGAAACACCATATATTTT,CASSQAQYTRNTIYF
TRBJ2-5,once,TRBV20-1,NA,TGCAGTGCTAGAGAAGAGACCCAGTACTTC,CSAREETQYF
TRBJ1-1,NA,TRBV7-8,TRBD1,TGTGCCAGCAGCTTTAGCGTACGGACAGGGGCCGGGAACACTGAAGCTTTCTTT,CASSFSVRTGAGNTEAFF
TRBJ2-3,NA,TRBV11-3,TRBD2,TGTGCCAGCCGCCAGCGGGGGCGCACAGATACGCAGTATTTT,CASRQRGRTDTQYF
TRBJ1-1,few,TRBV14,NA,TGTGCCAGCAGCCAAGTTCGTCAGATGAACACTGAAGCTTTCTTT,CASSQVRQMNTEAFF
TRBJ1-4,NA,TRBV29-1,NA,TGCAGCGTTGTTCTAGGGGAGGGAGGGGGAAAACTGTTTTTT,CSVVLGEGGGKLFF
TRBJ2-1,NA,TRBV30,NA,TGTGCCTGGGTTAGCGGCATTGAGCAGTTCTTC,CAWVSGIEQFF
TRBJ2-5,NA,TRBV2,NA,TGTGCCAGCAGTGAAGAGGCCCGCTCTGGAGAGACCCAGTACTTC,CASSEEARSGETQYF
TRBJ2-1,NA,TRBV7-9,NA,TGTGCCAGCAGCTTAGAGAAACTAGCCGGACTTTACAATGAGCAGTTCTTC,CASSLEKLAGLYNEQFF
TRBJ2-3,NA,TRBV2,TRBD2,TGTGCCAGCAGTGAAGCGCTAGCGGGGTTCGATACGCAGTATTTT,CASSEALAGFDTQYF
TRBJ2-5,NA,TRBV7-2,NA,TGTGCCAGCAGCTTAGTTAGAGAGACCCAGTACTTC,CASSLVRETQYF
TRBJ2-5,once,TRBV15,NA,TGTGCCACCAGCAGAGATCACGAGACCCAGTACTTC,CATSRDHETQYF
TRBJ2-7,NA,TRBV5-1,TRBD1,TGCGCCAGCAGCACCGGACAGGTTGGTTACGAGCAGTACTTC,CASSTGQVGYEQYF
TRBJ2-1,NA,TRBV29-1,NA,TGCAGCGTTGAAAAGGGGAATGAGCAGTTCTTC,CSVEKGNEQFF
TRBJ2-2,NA,TRBV19,TRBD1,TGTGCCAGTAGTGTACGACCGGGACAGGGTAACACCGGGGAGCTGTTTTTT,CASSVRPGQGNTGELFF
TRBJ1-1,NA,TRBV13,NA,TGTGCCAGCAGCTTGAGGGGAATGTCTGAAGCTTTCTTT,CASSLRGMSEAFF
TRBJ1-2,NA,TRBV10-3,NA,TGTGCCATCAGTGATGGTGGTGAGGGGGGCTACACCTTC,CAISDGGEGGYTF
TRBJ2-5,NA,TRBV5-6,TRBD1,TGTGCCAGCAGCGTAGGGGGCCCAGAGACCCAGTACTTC,CASSVGGPETQYF
TRBJ1-2,NA,TRBV10-3,NA,TGTGCCATCAGTGAGTCAGGTTCCGGGGGCTATGGCTACACCTTC,CAISESGSGGYGYTF